Each of the 32 T cell receptor beta chains below was sequenced from the same sample in a study of cytomegalovirus exposure and HLA in healthy donors. Generated by immunoSEQ multiplex PCR, the TCRdb table keeps only in-frame clones and is missing some. The profile shows about 140,000 clones, roughly nine tenths of them singletons. The sequenced sample was PBMCs. All receptors come from a man younger than 35 in good health and CMV-seronegative.

V gene TRBV5-1 combines with J gene TRBJ2-7; D remains ambiguous. CDR3 length: 13 amino acids. The ends were cut back, 5 bases at V and 7 bases at J, with 16 bases in the middle. Per the germline V gene, CDR1 is SGHRS and CDR2 is YFSETQ. CDR3 bases: TGCGCCAGCAGTCCACAGATTCATGAGGAGCAGTACTTC. Residues: CASSPQIHEEQYF.

This chain links TRBV27 with TRBJ1-2; D unclear. From germline, CDR1 is MNHEY and CDR2 SMNVEV (reference sequence). The CDR3 runs 13 residues. Trimming cost V 2 bases and J 6 bases, with 10 bases left between them. CDR3 in amino acids: CASSLLGLDGYTF. The CDR3, as DNA: TGTGCCAGCAGTTTACTCGGGTTGGATGGCTACACCTTC.

This chain joins TRBV4-1 and TRBJ1-1; D gene uncertain. The CDR3 covers 13 residues. Trimming pared 4 bases from V and 4 bases from J, leaving 10 bases between. Germline V lookup: CDR1 MGHRA, CDR2 YSYEKL. The CDR3: CASSPWETTEAFF. The DNA for the CDR3 is TGCGCCAGCAGCCCCTGGGAGACCACTGAAGCTTTCTTT.

The V and J genes are TRBV27 and TRBJ2-7; 7 bases are shared with TRBD1. J was trimmed by 6 bases and V by 5 bases; bases with no gene match: 1. CDR1 and CDR2 (germline): MNHEY, SMNVEV (reference sequence). The CDR3 has 11 residues. CDR3 nucleotide sequence: TGTGCCAGCAGTAGGGGGCGCGAGCAGTACTTC. Residues: CASSRGREQYF.

The gene calls are TRBV28 and TRBJ1-4; TRBD1 matches at 8 bases. Germline assignment: CDR1 MDHEN and CDR2 SYDVKM. V gave up 7 bases and J gave up 7 bases; unmatched junction bases: 14. The CDR3 length is 16 residues. The CDR3 coding sequence is TGTGCCAGCATATCCGTTCCCAGGGGGCGCTGTGAAAAACTGTTTTTT. Its protein is CASISVPRGRCEKLFF. The variable domain in full, with the rest retrieved from reference TRBV28 and TRBJ1-4, is DVKVTQSSRYLVKRTGEKVFLECVQDMDHENMFWYRQDPGLGLRLIYFSYDVKMKEKGDIPEGYSVSREKKERFSLILESASTNQTSMYLCASISVPRGRCEKLFFGSGTQLSVL.

This chain links TRBV9 with TRBJ2-4, with 10 bases lining up with TRBD1. The germline CDR1 and CDR2 sequences are SGDLS and YYNGEE. This CDR3 is 17 amino acids long. Germline trimming cut 3 bases from V and 9 bases from J; bases unmatched to any gene: 15. The CDR3 region is CASSGRTGTGEEGIQYF. DNA of the CDR3: TGTGCCAGCAGCGGCCGCACCGGGACAGGGGAAGAAGGCATTCAGTACTTC. Full variable domain (outside the CDR3, taken from reference TRBV9 and TRBJ2-4): DSGVTQTPKHLITATGQRVTLRCSPRSGDLSVYWYQQSLDQGLQFLIQYYNGEERAKGNILERFSAQQFPDLHSELNLSSLELGDSALYFCASSGRTGTGEEGIQYFGAGTRLSVL.

The chain has TRBV6-5 and TRBJ2-7, with D maybe TRBD2 (5 bases). Trimming cost V 2 bases and J 0 bases, with 11 bases left between them. The CDR3 runs to 15 residues. Germline V gives CDR1 MNHEY, CDR2 SVGAGI. The CDR3 sequence is CASSYSGPGSYEQYF. For the CDR3, the DNA is TGTGCCAGCAGTTACAGCGGCCCCGGCTCCTACGAGCAGTACTTC.

The chain is built from TRBV25-1 and TRBJ1-1; weak D call: TRBD1 (6 bases). The CDR3 runs 14 residues. The germline gives CDR1 MGHDK, CDR2 SYGVNS. The V gene lost 5 bases and the J gene lost 6 bases, with 16 bases spanning the gap. The CDR3 is CASSIRTVDAEAFF. The CDR3 region has the DNA TGTGCCAGCAGTATTCGGACAGTCGACGCTGAAGCTTTCTTT.

This rearrangement joins TRBV7-9 to TRBJ1-4; D remains ambiguous. Per germline, CDR1 SEHNR and CDR2 FQNEAQ (reference sequence). This CDR3 has 16 amino acids. V lost 6 bases and J 7 bases, leaving 21 bases between the germline ends. CDR3 sequence: CASRKGANPRSEKLFF. Written as DNA, the CDR3 is TGTGCCAGCAGGAAAGGTGCCAACCCGAGGAGTGAAAAACTGTTTTTT.

The V and J genes are TRBV5-1 and TRBJ2-7, with 8 bases matching TRBD2. The CDR3 is 16 residues long. Trimming at V came to 0 bases and at J to 2 bases, leaving 7 bases not matched to a gene. Germline CDR1 is SGHRS and CDR2 is YFSETQ. This CDR3 is CASSLASASGPYEQYF. The CDR3 bases are TGCGCCAGCAGCTTGGCCTCGGCTAGCGGGCCCTACGAGCAGTACTTC. Drawing the rest from reference TRBV5-1 and TRBJ2-7, the complete variable domain is KAGVTQTPRYLIKTRGQQVTLSCSPISGHRSVSWYQQTPGQGLQFLFEYFSETQRNKGNFPGRFSGRQFSNSRSEMNVSTLELGDSALYLCASSLASASGPYEQYFGPGTRLTVT.

The chain employs TRBV14 and TRBJ2-1, with 8 nucleotides matching TRBD2. The junction had 17 bases not matched to a gene; V was cut back by 4 bases and J by 6 bases. CDR1 is SGHDN, CDR2 FVKESK, per germline. The CDR3 extends over 18 amino acids. The CDR3 bases are TGTGCCAGCAGCCCCTCGGGCACTAGCGGATCGTACGCCAATGAGCAGTTCTTC. Protein product: CASSPSGTSGSYANEQFF.

The count of this clone is one. This rearrangement joins TRBV19 to TRBJ2-7; a possible D gene is TRBD1 (5 bases). V was clipped by 5 bases and J by 5 bases, with 13 bases between them. Germline CDR1 reads LNHDA; CDR2 reads SQIVND (reference sequence). There are 13 residues in the CDR3. The CDR3 coding sequence is TGTGCCAGTAGTTATGGCAGGGCGGACGAGCAGTACTTC. Its protein product is CASSYGRADEQYF.

The chain links TRBV27 to TRBJ2-3; TRBD2 matches at 12 bases. Germline values: CDR1 MNHEY, CDR2 SMNVEV (reference sequence). CDR3 length: 16 residues. The trim removed 3 bases at V and 7 bases at J, leaving 8 bases unmatched. Written as DNA, the CDR3 is TGTGCCAGCAGTTTTCTCGGGACTAGCGGGCGGAATACGCAGTATTTT. This encodes CASSFLGTSGRNTQYF.

This clone was recorded only once. This sequence joins TRBV19 and TRBJ1-2; D not resolved. The CDR3 runs to 13 residues. V was clipped by 2 bases and J by 2 bases, with 6 bases between them. The germline CDR1 and CDR2 sequences are LNHDA and SQIVND (reference sequence). This CDR3 reads CASSIWQNYGYTF. The CDR3 DNA is TGTGCCAGTAGTATATGGCAGAACTATGGCTACACCTTC.

This clone showed up just once. The chain uses TRBV28 and TRBJ1-1; 9 bases agree with TRBD1. The germline V gene has CDR1 MDHEN and CDR2 SYDVKM. With 4 bases clipped from V and 6 bases from J, the junction kept 6 bases outside the gene matches. The CDR3 has 14 residues. The CDR3 sequence is CASSSGQGPAEAFF. Here the CDR3 DNA reads TGTGCCAGCAGTTCGGGACAGGGTCCCGCTGAAGCTTTCTTT.

This chain joins TRBV7-9 and TRBJ2-1; D possibly corresponds to TRBD2 (7 bases). CDR1 SEHNR and CDR2 FQNEAQ come from the germline V gene (reference sequence). V lost 2 bases to trimming and J lost 2 bases, with 19 bases between them. CDR3 size: 18 residues. CDR3 nucleotide sequence: TGTGCCAGCAGCTTAATGCCGCTCGGGCGGGGGCCCTACAATGAGCAGTTCTTC. This sequence encodes CASSLMPLGRGPYNEQFF.

This chain links TRBV27 with TRBJ1-2; a possible D gene is TRBD1 (6 bases). Trimming left V 8 bases short and J 4 bases short, with 17 bases between. The V gene's germline CDR1 is MNHEY and CDR2 SMNVEV (reference sequence). The length of the CDR3 is 14 residues. CDR3 sequence reads: CASGPNRVSYGYTF. CDR3 coding DNA: TGTGCCAGCGGACCGAACAGGGTGAGCTATGGCTACACCTTC.

This clone has a single count. The chain joins TRBV7-9 to TRBJ1-4; D remains unclear. The germline V gene encodes CDR1 SEHNR and CDR2 FQNEAQ (reference sequence). The CDR3 contains 16 residues. The germline V and J ends were trimmed by 0 bases and 3 bases, with 11 bases remaining between them. The CDR3 reads CASSLAPPRANEKLFF. CDR3 nucleotides: TGTGCCAGCAGCTTAGCGCCTCCGCGGGCTAATGAAAAACTGTTTTTT.

This chain connects TRBV27 to TRBJ2-4, with 11 bases that match TRBD2. The CDR3 covers 18 residues. Germline loops: CDR1 MNHEY, CDR2 SMNVEV (reference sequence). V shed 2 bases, J shed 9 bases, and the junction held 15 bases outside the gene matches. In DNA, the CDR3 is TGTGCCAGCAGTTTAAGGCGTCTAGCGGGGGGCCGATGGGTCATTCAGTACTTC. The encoded protein is CASSLRRLAGGRWVIQYF.

This clone appeared once. The rearrangement joins TRBV9 to TRBJ2-3; 10 bases match TRBD2. J lost 6 bases, V lost 4 bases, and 8 bases had no gene match. The CDR3 has 15 residues. Germline CDR1 reads SGDLS; CDR2 reads YYNGEE. The CDR3 reads CASSQTSGPADTQYF. Written as DNA, the CDR3 is TGTGCCAGCAGCCAGACTAGCGGGCCTGCCGATACGCAGTATTTT.

CDR3 region: CASSLGRGIEQYF. The CDR3 region has the DNA TGTGCCAGCAGCTTAGGTCGGGGGATCGAGCAGTACTTC. This rearrangement joins TRBV11-2 to TRBJ2-7; possibly TRBD2 for D (6 bases). The V end was cut by 1 base, the J end by 6 bases, with 10 bases between. Germline V gives CDR1 SGHAT, CDR2 FQNNGV. The CDR3 runs 13 residues.

This chain connects TRBV23-1 to TRBJ2-7, with 11 bases matching TRBD2. TRBV23-1 carries the ORF label, with uncertain function. V lost 0 bases to trimming and J lost 2 bases; unmatched junction nucleotides: 12. The CDR3 is 19 amino acids. CDR3 sequence reads: CASSQSTGTSGSSAYEQYF. In nucleotides, the CDR3 is TGCGCCAGCAGTCAATCGACTGGCACTAGCGGGAGTAGCGCCTACGAGCAGTACTTC.

This clone was seen more than once but under ten times. The chain carries TRBV30 and TRBJ1-1; D unclear. Between the trimmed V and J ends, which lost 3 bases and 1 base, there was a span of 9 bases. The CDR3 covers 13 residues. Per germline, CDR1 GTSNPN and CDR2 SVGIG (reference sequence). The CDR3 sequence is CAWRRGGNTEAFF. The CDR3 bases are TGTGCCTGGAGGCGGGGAGGGAACACTGAAGCTTTCTTT.

This chain uses TRBV5-1 with TRBJ2-3; TRBD2 aligns across 11 bases. This CDR3 has 16 amino acids. Germline loops: CDR1 SGHRS, CDR2 YFSETQ. Losses at the gene ends were 2 bases for V and 4 bases for J; bases not matched to a gene: 6. The CDR3 here is CASSFTSGGGADTQYF. CDR3 nucleotide sequence: TGCGCCAGCAGCTTTACTAGCGGGGGCGGGGCAGATACGCAGTATTTT.

This clone was counted many times. The chain recombines TRBV19 with TRBJ1-6; 7 bases align to TRBD1. The CDR3 length is 14 residues. Trimming removed 6 bases from V and 9 bases from J; junction bases left unmatched: 8. The germline V gene encodes CDR1 LNHDA and CDR2 SQIVND (reference sequence). CDR3 DNA sequence: TGTGCCAGTAGGCCCGACAGGGACAGTTCACCCCTCCACTTT. Translated, it gives CASRPDRDSSPLHF.

The J gene is TRBJ2-7, the V gene TRBV11-2; D is possibly TRBD2 (5 bases). The V gene's germline CDR1 is SGHAT and CDR2 FQNNGV. This CDR3 region has 14 residues. Trimming took 1 base from V and 2 from J, leaving 9 bases between them. The CDR3 here is CASSLVGIPYEQYF. CDR3 bases: TGTGCCAGCAGCTTAGTCGGGATCCCCTACGAGCAGTACTTC.

The CDR3 region has the DNA TGTGCCTGGAGTGTACTCCAGGCCTATGGCTACACCTTC. The encoded protein is CAWSVLQAYGYTF. This rearrangement joins TRBV30 to TRBJ1-2; D gene unclear. The V gene lost 0 bases and the J gene lost 4 bases, with 9 bases spanning the gap. CDR1 GTSNPN and CDR2 SVGIG come from the germline V gene (reference sequence). The CDR3 consists of 13 residues.

The V gene is TRBV29-1, the J gene TRBJ2-5; TRBD2 agrees at 13 bases. Germline V gene sequence: CDR1 SQVTM, CDR2 ANQGSEA. J was trimmed by 4 bases and V by 8 bases; bases with no gene match: 7. The CDR3 is 14 amino acids. CDR3 sequence reads: CSLRTSGSTETQYF. DNA for the CDR3: TGCAGCTTAAGGACTAGCGGGAGTACAGAGACCCAGTACTTC.

The V gene is TRBV29-1, the J gene TRBJ2-5; possible D gene TRBD1, 6 bases. With 1 base removed from V and 5 bases from J, the gap between germline ends came to 29 bases. CDR3 length equals 19 residues. The germline V gene has CDR1 SQVTM and CDR2 ANQGSEA. CDR3 amino acids: CSVEATPPWDTQVGETQYF. For the CDR3, the DNA is TGCAGCGTTGAAGCTACACCTCCCTGGGACACCCAGGTGGGCGAGACCCAGTACTTC.

This chain links TRBV10-3 with TRBJ2-7; no clear D gene. The germline gives CDR1 ENHRY, CDR2 SYGVKD. The CDR3 has 13 amino acids. V was cut by 0 bases and J by 2 bases, with 5 bases left in between. CDR3 in DNA: TGTGCCATCAGTGAGTCGGGCCCCTACGAGCAGTACTTC. This encodes CAISESGPYEQYF.

V gene TRBV18 combines with J gene TRBJ2-7; TRBD1 matches 8 bases. In germline, CDR1 is KGHSH, CDR2 LQKENI. This CDR3 contains 15 residues. After removal of 4 bases from V and 5 bases from J, the junction contained 10 bases not matched to a gene. The CDR3 here is CASSLNTGGIDEQYF. CDR3 nucleotide sequence: TGTGCCAGCTCACTAAATACAGGGGGTATCGACGAGCAGTACTTC.

This sequence joins TRBV7-6 and TRBJ1-6; D may be TRBD1 (5 bases). The germline V and J ends were trimmed by 4 bases and 9 bases, with 13 bases remaining between them. Per the germline V gene, CDR1 is SGHVS and CDR2 is FNYEAQ. CDR3 length equals 14 residues. CDR3 DNA sequence: TGTGCCAGCAGCTCGACCTCAGGGATTTCACCCCTCCACTTT. This sequence encodes CASSSTSGISPLHF.